This T cell receptor (beta chain) was recorded in a study of T cell responses to AZD1222 COVID-19 vaccine. CDR3 length: 15 amino acids. CDR1 is ENHRY, CDR2 SYGVKD, per germline. V was shortened by 0 bases and J by 3 bases, with 8 bases between the two germline ends. Analyses pooled second doses at about 4 or about 12 weeks. TCRdb's table, derived via immunoSEQ multiplex PCR, lists solely in-frame clones and lacks some. The sample includes 100,000 to 120,000 clones, about nine tenths of them seen just once. The sequenced sample was peripheral blood, obtained 28 days after the second AZD1222 dose. The rearrangement joins TRBV10-3 to TRBJ1-4; possibly TRBD1 for D (5 bases). The clonotype was recovered from an adult who received the AZD1222 COVID-19 vaccine. The CDR3 reads CAISESGQANEKLFF. The DNA of the CDR3 is TGTGCCATCAGTGAGTCAGGACAAGCTAATGAAAAACTGTTTTTT.